This TCR beta chain stems from a study of radiotherapy plus CTLA-4 blockade in lung cancer. As for the study in general: Objective response was observed in more than 15% of patients, and disease control in 31%. Study-wide points: Early shifts in blood T cell clones, with interferon-beta, reportedly predicted response best. Once radiotherapy plus ipilimumab had been given, TCR clones derived from tumor expanded in blood.

Concerning this clone: Its antigen is unknown.

Data came from immunoSEQ multiplex PCR; TCRdb stores just in-frame clones and leaves some out. Of around 85,000 clones listed, around 88% are singletons. With 8 bases clipped from V and 0 bases from J, the junction kept 20 bases outside the gene matches. This CDR3 spans 20 amino acids. CDR1 and CDR2 (germline): SNHLY, FYNNEI. Chemo-refractory metastatic non-small-cell lung cancer patients underwent focal radiation alongside CTLA-4 blockade with ipilimumab. The input for sequencing was peripheral blood, taken from a patient treated with radiotherapy plus ipilimumab. This TCR derives from a human donor with non-small cell lung cancer who had a partial response to radiotherapy plus ipilimumab. This rearrangement joins TRBV2 to TRBJ2-3; TRBD2 matches 10 bases. The CDR3: CASWGWGGGLADTSTDTQYF. The CDR3 DNA sequence: TGTGCCAGCTGGGGCTGGGGGGGCGGACTAGCGGACACTAGCACAGATACGCAGTATTTT.